These T cell receptor beta chains were read from a single sample in a study of identical twins. TCRdb called the 5' RACE reads again in MiXCR, with one record for every CDR3 protein. This table holds 1.5 million to 2 million distinct CDR3 sequences, around a third found once. Sequenced input: cord blood. The receptors stem from a newborn girl in good health. The CDR3 runs from the conserved cysteine through the conserved F or W. Fields, in order: J gene, V gene, CDR3 protein.

J: TRBJ2-3
V: TRBV12-3/TRBV12-4
CDR3: CASSLAPRGSTDTRYF

J: TRBJ2-2
V: TRBV27
CDR3: CASSLSGQGATGELFF

J: TRBJ2-1
V: TRBV20-1
CDR3: CSARLGNLYNEQFF

J: TRBJ1-2
V: TRBV10-3
CDR3: CAIRGTGAYGYTF

J: TRBJ2-7
V: TRBV29-1
CDR3: CSVVLGKRPGKSYEQYF

J: TRBJ2-6
V: TRBV7-9
CDR3: CASSLGGGASGANALTF

J: TRBJ2-1
V: TRBV3-1
CDR3: CASSHYLAGGYNEQFF

J: TRBJ2-7
V: TRBV10-3
CDR3: CAISESLAAIPYEQYF

J: TRBJ2-7
V: TRBV10-3
CDR3: CAISESDGAAYEQYF

J: TRBJ2-1
V: TRBV12-3/TRBV12-4
CDR3: CASSPIYRGKAYNEQFF

J: TRBJ2-5
V: TRBV10-3
CDR3: CAISGASGVVGNEQYF

J: TRBJ2-7
V: TRBV6-5
CDR3: CASSLRLAGISYEQYF

J: TRBJ1-2
V: TRBV6-6
CDR3: CASSSPYRGYGYTF

J: TRBJ2-5
V: TRBV5-6
CDR3: CASSRPTSVETQYF

J: TRBJ1-5
V: TRBV7-2
CDR3: CASSLVGGAHSNQPQHF

J: TRBJ2-1
V: TRBV29-1
CDR3: CSVGKRENNEQLF

J: TRBJ2-1
V: TRBV29-1
CDR3: CSASTSGGENEQFF

J: TRBJ2-7
V: TRBV4-1
CDR3: CASSRMTSGGAYEQYF

J: TRBJ1-1
V: TRBV6-6
CDR3: CASIADRVNTEAFF

J: TRBJ2-5
V: TRBV27
CDR3: CASSLINSEQYF

J: TRBJ2-7
V: TRBV12-3/TRBV12-4
CDR3: CASTLRGGTFDNEQYF

J: TRBJ2-3
V: TRBV7-2
CDR3: CASSLTSGTYTDTQYF

J: TRBJ1-2
V: TRBV27
CDR3: CASSFLEGGANYGYTF

J: TRBJ2-1
V: TRBV20-1
CDR3: CSAPRVWDEQFF

J: TRBJ2-4
V: TRBV10-3
CDR3: CAIREEAKNIQYF

J: TRBJ1-1
V: TRBV11-2
CDR3: CASSPAANTEAFF

J: TRBJ2-2
V: TRBV6-6
CDR3: CASSYRAGLGELFF

J: TRBJ2-7
V: TRBV20-1
CDR3: CSAMAPRLYEQYF

J: TRBJ1-1
V: TRBV12-3/TRBV12-4
CDR3: CASSFGGTVRNTEAFF

J: TRBJ1-2
V: TRBV6-4
CDR3: CASGAQGQGGGYTF

J: TRBJ2-6
V: TRBV28
CDR3: CASTRLGASSGANVLTF

J: TRBJ2-5
V: TRBV3-1
CDR3: CASSRALPPETQYF

J: TRBJ1-2
V: TRBV25-1
CDR3: CASSEGWSYGYTF

J: TRBJ2-7
V: TRBV7-2
CDR3: CASSLEASRGVAEQYF

J: TRBJ1-2
V: TRBV28
CDR3: CANRDTYGYTF

J: TRBJ2-2
V: TRBV5-5
CDR3: CASSRGLAGGRELFF